Each of the 5 T cell receptor beta chains below was sequenced from the same sample in a study of T cells after posttransplantation cyclophosphamide. Busulfan-fludarabine conditioning, marrow transplant, and cyclophosphamide on days +3 and +4 were administered. The assay was immunoSEQ multiplex PCR, and TCRdb's table has in-frame clones only and misses some. The table shows roughly 20,000 clones, with approximately 86% occurring only once. The specimen was PBMCs, collected after allogeneic stem cell transplant with posttransplant cyclophosphamide. The origin of the receptors is a female patient aged 40-50 years who received an allogeneic stem cell transplant from a related donor, was CMV-positive, and had no GVHD. A share of the T cells may be of graft donor origin.

The CDR3, as DNA: TGTGCCTGGAGTCAAGACAGCGAAACCTACAATGAGCAGTTCTTC. Its translation: CAWSQDSETYNEQFF. The chain couples TRBV30 to TRBJ2-1, with D tentatively TRBD1 (5 bases). The germline V and J ends were trimmed by 2 bases and 2 bases, with 13 bases remaining between them. The CDR3 consists of 15 residues. Germline CDR1 reads GTSNPN; CDR2 reads SVGIG (reference sequence).

The V gene is TRBV10-3, the J gene TRBJ2-1; 9 bases are a match to TRBD1. Looked up from germline, CDR1 is ENHRY and CDR2 is SYGVKD. The CDR3 has 16 residues. The ends lost 3 bases at V and 5 bases at J; junction bases unmatched: 8. In DNA form, the CDR3 reads TGTGCCATCAGTGATCCGGGACAGGGTCATAACAATGAGCAGTTCTTC. Its protein is CAISDPGQGHNNEQFF.

The chain combines TRBV2 with TRBJ1-4; D perhaps matches TRBD1 (6 bases). CDR3 length equals 18 residues. The V end lost 0 bases, the J end lost 3 bases, and 17 bases lay between the germline ends. The germline CDR1 and CDR2 sequences are SNHLY and FYNNEI. This CDR3 is CASSEALFRTAPNEKLFF. The CDR3 DNA follows: TGTGCCAGCAGTGAAGCGCTTTTTCGGACAGCGCCTAATGAAAAACTGTTTTTT.

In its sample, this clone was seen once. The rearrangement links TRBV2 to TRBJ2-3, with 7 positions matching TRBD2. This CDR3 comprises 16 residues. V lost 0 bases to trimming and J lost 6 bases; unmatched junction nucleotides: 9. Per the germline V gene, CDR1 is SNHLY and CDR2 is FYNNEI. The CDR3 reads CASSEAAGLDSDTQYF. The CDR3 DNA is TGTGCCAGCAGTGAAGCAGCCGGACTAGACTCCGATACGCAGTATTTT.

The chain recombines TRBV19 with TRBJ2-2, with a possible D match to TRBD1 (6 bases). The CDR3 is made up of 15 amino acids. V was pared by 4 bases and J by 4 bases, with 13 bases between. CDR1 LNHDA and CDR2 SQIVND come from the germline V gene (reference sequence). CDR3 amino acids: CASSTRTEITGELFF. CDR3 DNA: TGTGCCAGTAGTACCCGGACAGAAATCACCGGGGAGCTGTTTTTT.